Detailed here is one TCR beta chain. Healthy donors acted as controls, with matching for age and sex. Both CD4+ and CD8+ T cells were negatively isolated, and TEMRA cells underwent FACS enrichment. Random hexamers were used to reverse transcribe the RNA input (roughly 0.5 to 1 ug). TCRdb analysed the immunoSEQ multiplex PCR reads with MiXCR anew, one entry per CDR3 protein. The sample includes 120,000 to 150,000 distinct CDR3 sequences, about 93% of them seen just once. The data were taken from a study of CD8 T cells in Susac syndrome. Sequencing was performed on CD8+ T cells from PBMCs. This sequence was found in a human donor in good health.

CDR3 region: CSVRDRGDQPQHF. CDR3 nucleotides: TGCAGCGTGCGGGACAGGGGAGATCAGCCCCAGCATTTT. The chain employs TRBV29-1 and TRBJ1-5; 10 bases fit TRBD1. Trimming cost V 6 bases and J 5 bases; bases outside gene matches: 4. This CDR3 spans 13 amino acids. The germline CDR1 and CDR2 sequences are SQVTM and ANQGSEA. The full variable domain, completed using reference TRBV29-1 and TRBJ1-5, is SAVISQKPSRDICQRGTSLTIQCQVDSQVTMMFWYRQQPGQSLTLIATANQGSEATYESGFVIDKFPISRPNLTFSTLTVSNMSPEDSSIYLCSVRDRGDQPQHFGDGTRLSIL.